A selection of T cell receptor beta chains follows, all from one sample in a study of blood T cell repertoires in COVID-19. Measured with immunoSEQ multiplex PCR; TCRdb has only the in-frame clones, and not every one. The data show approximately 200,000 clones, about 88% seen once. The specimen was PBMCs or T cells enriched from blood (not recorded which). These receptors all stem from a woman between 40 and 55 years old with acute COVID-19. Both conserved end residues are part of each CDR3. A D gene is named only where the DNA matches it firmly. Clone size appears in some rows only: once, few, many, or a class for an expanded clone.

>TRBV19|TRBJ1-1|-|-
CASSGAALNTEAFF
TGTGCCAGTAGTGGGGCAGCCCTGAACACTGAAGCTTTCTTT
>TRBV4-2|TRBJ1-2|-|-
CASSQDQRGYGYTF
TGTGCCAGCAGCCAAGATCAAAGGGGGTATGGCTACACCTTC
>TRBV11-2|TRBJ1-1|TRBD1|medium-sized
CASSLYRGIEAFF
TGTGCCAGCAGCTTGTACAGGGGAATCGAGGCTTTCTTT
>TRBV24-1|TRBJ2-1|TRBD1|-
CATSDPGQGVDEQFF
TGTGCCACCAGTGACCCGGGACAGGGGGTCGATGAGCAGTTCTTC
>TRBV6-2/TRBV6-3|TRBJ2-7|-|-
CASSYSKREGAEQYF
TGTGCCAGCAGTTACTCCAAGCGTGAAGGGGCCGAGCAGTACTTC
>TRBV5-1|TRBJ1-1|TRBD1|-
CASSISQGAEKAFF
TGCGCCAGCAGTATCTCGCAGGGGGCAGAGAAAGCTTTCTTT
>TRBV28|TRBJ1-6|-|-
CASSLVRERSNSPLHF
TGTGCCAGCAGTTTGGTTCGGGAAAGGAGTAATTCACCCCTCCACTTT
>TRBV24-1|TRBJ2-3|TRBD2|-
CATSGPASGSMRDTQYF
TGTGCCACCTCCGGGCCGGCTAGCGGGAGCATGAGGGATACGCAGTATTTT
>TRBV4-1|TRBJ2-3|TRBD2|-
CASSRGGSGGLGLDTQYF
TGCGCCAGCAGCCGGGGAGGTAGCGGGGGGCTGGGTTTAGATACGCAGTATTTT
>TRBV27|TRBJ1-6|TRBD1|-
CASSLSRQGPSGSPLHF
TGTGCCAGCAGTTTATCTCGACAGGGTCCCTCGGGTTCACCCCTCCACTTT
>TRBV2|TRBJ1-2|TRBD1|-
CASFAVRGTAYGYTF
TGTGCCAGCTTTGCAGTCAGGGGGACCGCCTATGGCTACACCTTC
>TRBV7-9|TRBJ1-2|TRBD1|-
CASSLAQGAGNGYTF
TGTGCCAGCAGCTTAGCCCAGGGGGCAGGGAACGGCTACACCTTC
>TRBV7-2|TRBJ2-7|TRBD2|-
CASSLRGGRGADEQYF
TGTGCCAGCAGCTTAAGGGGCGGGAGGGGGGCCGACGAGCAGTACTTC
>TRBV28|TRBJ1-2|TRBD1|-
CASRGQGNTYGYTF
TGTGCCAGCAGGGGACAGGGGAATACCTATGGCTACACCTTC
>TRBV6-5|TRBJ2-7|TRBD1|-
CASSLGTGEQYEQYF
TGTGCCAGCAGTCTCGGGACAGGGGAACAATACGAGCAGTACTTC
>TRBV4-3|TRBJ2-2|TRBD2|-
CASSQVTSGRPNTGELFF
TGCGCCAGCAGCCAGGTAACTAGCGGGAGACCGAACACCGGGGAGCTGTTTTTT
>TRBV10-3|TRBJ2-1|-|-
CAISDSGSPYNEQFF
TGTGCCATCAGTGATTCCGGGTCCCCCTACAATGAGCAGTTCTTC
>TRBV6-5|TRBJ2-1|TRBD2|-
CASSYSREGRNEQFF
TGTGCCAGCAGTTACTCGCGGGAGGGCCGGAATGAGCAGTTCTTC
>TRBV27|TRBJ2-2|-|once
CASTPTLWANTGELFF
TGTGCCAGCACCCCGACTCTGTGGGCGAACACCGGGGAGCTGTTTTTT
>TRBV6-4|TRBJ1-6|TRBD1|-
CASSDQGAPGNSPLHF
TGTGCCAGCAGTGATCAGGGGGCGCCGGGAAATTCACCCCTCCACTTT
>TRBV2|TRBJ2-7|TRBD1|-
CASSEAPRGEQYF
TGTGCCAGCAGTGAAGCTCCCAGGGGGGAGCAGTACTTC
>TRBV10-3|TRBJ1-2|-|-
CAISEPGYGYTF
TGTGCCATCAGTGAGCCCGGCTATGGCTACACCTTC
>TRBV3-1/TRBV3-2|TRBJ2-7|TRBD2|-
CASSQGTSGSWEQYF
TGTGCCAGCAGCCAGGGGACTAGCGGGAGTTGGGAGCAGTACTTC
>TRBV4-1|TRBJ1-5|-|-
CASSQDAGSYQPQHF
TGCGCCAGCAGCCAAGATGCGGGATCGTATCAGCCCCAGCATTTT
>TRBV9|TRBJ2-3|-|-
CASSAGDTQYF
TGTGCCAGCAGCGCCGGAGATACGCAGTATTTT
>TRBV27|TRBJ2-7|-|-
CASSVLGEGFYEQYF
TGTGCCAGCAGCGTTCTAGGAGAGGGATTCTACGAGCAGTACTTC
>TRBV11-2|TRBJ2-7|TRBD1|-
CASSLDQMGQVYSYEQYF
TGTGCCAGCAGCTTAGATCAAATGGGACAGGTTTATTCCTACGAGCAGTACTTC
>TRBV7-2|TRBJ2-4|-|-
CASSPLGGNVQYF
TGTGCCAGCAGCCCTCTTGGGGGGAACGTTCAGTACTTC
>TRBV6-2/TRBV6-3|TRBJ2-1|-|once
CASSPRATGGHNEQFF
TGTGCCAGCAGCCCCAGGGCGACGGGTGGGCACAATGAGCAGTTCTTC
>TRBV27|TRBJ2-3|-|-
CASSLMGAKWDTQYF
TGTGCCAGCAGCCTGATGGGGGCGAAGTGGGATACGCAGTATTTT
>TRBV12-3/TRBV12-4|TRBJ1-5|-|-
CASSQGPGQPQHF
TGTGCCAGCAGCCAGGGCCCCGGGCAGCCCCAGCATTTT
>TRBV20-1|TRBJ1-4|TRBD1|-
CSASASGTGEGWEKLFF
TGCAGTGCTAGTGCCTCAGGGACAGGGGAGGGGTGGGAAAAACTGTTTTTT
>TRBV4-1|TRBJ2-3|TRBD2|once
CASSQDPAASGSMTDTQYF
TGCGCCAGCAGCCAAGATCCAGCAGCTAGCGGGAGTATGACAGATACGCAGTATTTT
>TRBV7-9|TRBJ2-2|TRBD1|-
CASSLPGQGSGELFF
TGTGCCAGCAGCTTACCGGGACAGGGTTCCGGGGAGCTGTTTTTT
>TRBV18|TRBJ1-4|-|-
CASSPPRGIGAYATNEKLFF
TGTGCCAGCTCACCACCGCGGGGGATCGGGGCCTATGCAACTAATGAAAAACTGTTTTTT
>TRBV29-1|TRBJ2-7|-|-
CSVVFDGDYEQYF
TGCAGCGTTGTCTTTGACGGGGATTACGAGCAGTACTTC
>TRBV9|TRBJ2-3|-|-
CASSQTRTGTDTQYF
TGTGCCAGCAGCCAAACCCGGACAGGCACAGATACGCAGTATTTT
>TRBV3-1/TRBV3-2|TRBJ2-1|-|-
CASSPQDSSYNEQFF
TGTGCCAGCAGCCCTCAGGACAGCTCCTACAATGAGCAGTTCTTC
>TRBV6-5|TRBJ1-5|-|-
CASRYLGNQPQHF
TGTGCCAGCAGATACCTTGGCAATCAGCCCCAGCATTTT
>TRBV7-8|TRBJ2-7|-|-
CASSLVSDRAYEQYF
TGTGCCAGCAGCTTAGTTTCGGACAGAGCCTACGAGCAGTACTTC
>TRBV18|TRBJ1-1|TRBD1|-
CASSPQQGDTEAFF
TGTGCCAGCTCACCACAACAGGGGGACACTGAAGCTTTCTTT
>TRBV7-7|TRBJ1-4|TRBD1|-
CASRREGQLNEKLFF
TGTGCCAGCAGACGTGAGGGACAGCTTAATGAAAAACTGTTTTTT
>TRBV6-5|TRBJ1-5|TRBD1|-
CASRQTRTGNQPQHF
TGTGCCAGCAGGCAAACCAGGACAGGGAATCAGCCCCAGCATTTT
>TRBV6-6|TRBJ1-2|-|-
CASSYGLRVRGGYTF
TGTGCCAGCAGTTATGGTCTACGGGTTCGCGGAGGCTACACCTTC
>TRBV15|TRBJ1-6|-|-
CATSRDLSGNSPLHF
TGTGCCACCAGCAGAGATTTATCCGGGAATTCACCCCTCCACTTT
>TRBV6-5|TRBJ2-1|TRBD2|-
CASQLAGDGNEQFF
TGTGCCAGCCAACTAGCGGGAGATGGTAATGAGCAGTTCTTC